This T cell receptor (beta chain) stems from a study of T cells in Graves' hyperthyroidism and ophthalmopathy. This clonotype was observed a few times. Sequence at one end of the junction differs from germline and may be a read error. CDR3 size: 15 residues. Germline V CDR1 and CDR2: SGHTA, FQGNSA. From RNA transcripts, TCR beta CDR3 regions were amplified. A first-round RT-PCR of the TCR CDR3 used the HTBI primer set. TCRdb processed the multiplex PCR reads anew with MiXCR; each CDR3 protein has one entry. The table has hundreds of thousands of distinct CDR3 sequences, under 25% seen once. The material sequenced was blood. The sequence was collected from a man under 40 with Graves' ophthalmopathy. The chain has TRBV7-2 and TRBJ2-1, with 7 bases that match TRBD2. CDR3 coding DNA: TGCGCCAGCAGCCAAGCCACGCAGGGAGGGAATGAGCAGTTCTTC. Translation gives CASSQATQGGNEQFF.